This passage covers 28 T cell receptor beta chains from one sample sequenced in a study of T cells in Graves' hyperthyroidism and ophthalmopathy (dated by TCRdb to the late 2010s). Library method: multiplex PCR. These reads were obtained on an Illumina HiSeq 2000. The TCR beta CDR3 regions were amplified from RNA transcripts. The TCR CDR3 was subjected to a first round of RT-PCR using the HTBI primer set and the Qiagen OneStep RT-PCR kit. TCRdb passed the public sequencing reads through fastp at Q25 and MiXCR, retaining productive beta sequences. Here each entry gathers all rows of one CDR3 protein and keeps the most common genes and DNA. This sample lists 150,000 or so distinct CDR3 sequences; 9.4% were detected once. Approximately 20% of the sample is in the top ten clones. Input material: blood. These receptors came from a woman aged 18-30 years with Graves' hyperthyroidism that later progressed to Graves' ophthalmopathy.

This clonotype showed up many times. This rearrangement joins TRBV6-1 to TRBJ1-2; D unclear. Germline V CDR1 and CDR2: MNHNS, SASEGT. Trimming left V 6 bases short and J 8 bases short, with 10 bases between. The CDR3 runs to 11 residues. In DNA, the CDR3 is TGTGCCAGCAGGGGGATGGGAGGCTACACCTTC. Its translation: CASRGMGGYTF.

This clonotype was seen ten or more times. The rearrangement joins TRBV2 to TRBJ1-1; the D is unclear. Germline values: CDR1 SNHLY, CDR2 FYNNEI. This CDR3 spans 14 amino acids. V was cut by 7 bases and J by 0 bases, with 12 bases left in between. CDR3 nucleotides: TGTGCCAGCACACGGGATGTCTTGAACACTGAAGCTTTCTTT. Its protein product is CASTRDVLNTEAFF.

This clonotype was seen ten or more times. This rearrangement joins TRBV2 to TRBJ2-1; D is unclear. V was pared by 8 bases and J by 2 bases, with 13 bases between. This CDR3 is built from 14 residues. CDR1 SNHLY and CDR2 FYNNEI come from the germline V gene. The CDR3 sequence is CASVILLAYNEQFF. The CDR3 DNA sequence: TGTGCCAGCGTGATCCTTCTCGCCTACAATGAGCAGTTCTTC.

This clonotype was recorded at least ten times. The chain has TRBV4-1 and TRBJ1-2; the D gene is possibly TRBD1 (5 bases). Trimming stripped 0 bases from V and 2 bases from J, with 13 bases between. The length of the CDR3 is 16 residues. Germline lookup yields CDR1 MGHRA and CDR2 YSYEKL. CDR3: CASSQDLARGNYGYTF. In DNA form, the CDR3 reads TGCGCCAGCAGCCAAGATCTCGCCCGGGGGAACTATGGCTACACCTTC.

This clonotype was seen only a few times. The V and J genes are TRBV14 and TRBJ1-2; maybe TRBD1 (6 bases). This CDR3 has 16 amino acids. CDR1 and CDR2 from the germline V gene are SGHDN and FVKESK. V shed 5 bases and J shed 0 bases, with 16 bases lying between them. CDR3 in DNA: TGTGCCAGCAGCTCCCGAGTCAGGGGATCTAACTATGGCTACACCTTC. Translated: CASSSRVRGSNYGYTF.

This clonotype was detected many times. The rearrangement uses TRBV27 and TRBJ2-1; 12 bases are shared with TRBD1. CDR1 is MNHEY and CDR2 is SMNVEV in the germline V gene (reference sequence). Losses at the gene ends were 4 bases for V and 8 bases for J; bases not matched to a gene: 15. The CDR3 spans 18 residues. The CDR3 DNA follows: TGTGCCAGCAGTTACCTCCCGGGACAGGGGGCTCTGGTAGATGAGCAGTTCTTC. It encodes CASSYLPGQGALVDEQFF.

This clonotype was seen many times. The chain combines TRBV7-2 with TRBJ2-2, with 8 bases matching TRBD2. The germline V gene encodes CDR1 SGHTA and CDR2 FQGNSA. The CDR3 is made up of 18 amino acids. V gave up 2 bases and J gave up 0 bases; unmatched junction bases: 8. In DNA, the CDR3 is TGTGCCAGCAGCTTAATCCCGGGGGGGCCAGCGAACACCGGGGAGCTGTTTTTT. Translating gives CASSLIPGGPANTGELFF.

This clonotype was observed many times. This rearrangement joins TRBV11-2 to TRBJ2-7; D possibly corresponds to TRBD2 (6 bases). In germline, CDR1 is SGHAT, CDR2 FQNNGV. The CDR3 covers 12 residues. V was cut by 3 bases and J by 4 bases, with 7 bases left in between. The CDR3 region is CASSFAGYEQYF. The CDR3 nucleotides read TGTGCCAGCAGCTTCGCGGGGTACGAGCAGTACTTC.

This clonotype was counted a few times. The CDR3 loop reads CASSQDWGTTGNTIYF. The DNA of the CDR3 is TGTGCCAGCAGCCAAGATTGGGGCACAACTGGAAACACCATATATTTT. The chain uses TRBV3-1 and TRBJ1-3; tentatively, D is TRBD1 (5 bases). The CDR3 loop spans 16 amino acids. The germline gives CDR1 LGHDT, CDR2 YNNKEL (reference sequence). Trimming took off 0 bases at V and 2 bases at J, with 11 bases between the two ends.

This clonotype was observed at least ten times. The chain joins TRBV7-9 to TRBJ1-2, with D maybe TRBD1 (6 bases). Per germline, CDR1 SEHNR and CDR2 FQNEAQ (reference sequence). Trimming removed 6 bases from V and 4 bases from J, with 18 bases in between. The CDR3 is 15 residues long. The CDR3 bases are TGTGCCAGCAGTTCCTCAGTCCAGGGGCTCTATGGCTACACCTTC. Its translation: CASSSSVQGLYGYTF. The entire variable domain, with the rest obtained from reference TRBV7-9 and TRBJ1-2, is as follows: DTGVSQNPRHKITKRGQNVTFRCDPISEHNRLYWYRQTLGQGPEFLTYFQNEAQLEKSRLLSDRFSAERPKGSFSTLEIQRTEQGDSAMYLCASSSSVQGLYGYTFGSGTRLTVV.

The chain has TRBV13 and TRBJ2-7, with TRBD2 identical over 8 bases. With 5 bases clipped from V and 1 base from J, the junction kept 4 bases outside the gene matches. This CDR3 has 14 amino acids. The germline V gene encodes CDR1 PRHDT and CDR2 FYEKMQ (reference sequence). The CDR3 sequence is CASSVRLASYEQYF. The CDR3 DNA is TGTGCCAGCAGCGTACGACTAGCGTCCTACGAGCAGTACTTC. Complete variable domain (other parts from reference TRBV13 and TRBJ2-7): AAGVIQSPRHLIKEKRETATLKCYPIPRHDTVYWYQQGPGQDPQFLISFYEKMQSDKGSIPDRFSAQQFSDYHSELNMSSLELGDSALYFCASSVRLASYEQYFGPGTRLTVT.

This clonotype was seen many times. The V call is TRBV20-1, the J call TRBJ2-5; D is unclear. The germline gives CDR1 DFQATT, CDR2 SNEGSKA (reference sequence). The V end lost 6 bases, the J end lost 4 bases, and 18 bases lay between the germline ends. This CDR3 has 14 residues. CDR3 coding DNA: TGCAGTGCGAAAACCGTCGGGCTAGGAGAGACCCAGTACTTC. Residues: CSAKTVGLGETQYF.

Many counts were recorded for this clonotype. The V and J genes are TRBV12-5 and TRBJ2-3; 12 positions agree with TRBD2. The CDR3 extends over 17 amino acids. The germline V gene has CDR1 LGHNT and CDR2 FRNRAP. V shed 3 bases, J shed 4 bases, and the junction held 8 bases outside the gene matches. CDR3 sequence: CASGLVLAGGFPDTQYF. The CDR3 DNA reads TGTGCTAGTGGTTTAGTACTAGCGGGAGGATTTCCAGATACGCAGTATTTT.

Ten or more counts support this clonotype. This chain connects TRBV11-2 to TRBJ1-6; the D gene is possibly TRBD1 (5 bases). The V end lost 5 bases, the J end lost 10 bases, and 27 bases lay between the germline ends. Germline-derived CDR1 and CDR2 are SGHAT and FQNNGV. This CDR3 contains 18 residues. The CDR3 reads CASSLGGRRKFSLSPLHF. The DNA for the CDR3 is TGTGCCAGCAGCCTTGGGGGACGCCGAAAATTTTCCTTGTCACCCCTCCACTTT.

In its sample, this clonotype was seen many times. This chain uses TRBV28 with TRBJ1-5, with D hard to call. Between the trimmed V and J ends, which lost 6 bases and 5 bases, there was a span of 11 bases. The length of the CDR3 is 13 residues. Germline-derived CDR1 and CDR2 are MDHEN and SYDVKM. CDR3 in amino acids: CASSPQSHQPQHF. The CDR3 nucleotides are TGTGCCAGCAGCCCTCAGAGCCATCAGCCCCAGCATTTT. Variable domain in full (rest from reference TRBV28 and TRBJ1-5): DVKVTQSSRYLVKRTGEKVFLECVQDMDHENMFWYRQDPGLGLRLIYFSYDVKMKEKGDIPEGYSVSREKKERFSLILESASTNQTSMYLCASSPQSHQPQHFGDGTRLSIL.

This clonotype was seen ten or more times. The chain carries TRBV7-8 and TRBJ2-7; no firm D call. This CDR3 comprises 14 residues. Trimming shortened V by 3 bases and J by 2 bases, and 11 bases separated the two germline ends. CDR1 and CDR2 (germline): SGHVS, FQNEAQ. The CDR3 region has the DNA TGTGCCAGCAGCTTTTCCCAAGGAACCTACGAGCAGTACTTC. Protein: CASSFSQGTYEQYF. Looking up the rest from reference TRBV7-8 and TRBJ2-7 gives the full variable domain: GAGVSQSPRYKVAKRGQDVALRCDPISGHVSLFWYQQALGQGPEFLTYFQNEAQLDKSGLPSDRFFAERPEGSVSTLKIQRTQQEDSAVYLCASSFSQGTYEQYFGPGTRLTVT.

This clonotype was counted at least ten times. The CDR3 DNA follows: TGTGCCACCAGCTCTTTTAGCGGGACTAGCACAGATACGCAGTATTTT. Amino acid sequence: CATSSFSGTSTDTQYF. The chain is built from TRBV15 and TRBJ2-3; TRBD2 aligns across 8 bases. This CDR3 has 16 residues. The V segment lost 5 bases and the J segment 0 bases; nucleotides outside the gene matches: 7. Germline V gene data show CDR1 as LNHNV and CDR2 as YYDKDF (reference sequence).

The chain links TRBV7-9 to TRBJ1-5, with D unresolved. The germline gives CDR1 SEHNR, CDR2 FQNEAQ (reference sequence). CDR3 length: 15 amino acids. V was trimmed by 1 base and J by 3 bases, leaving 10 bases between them. DNA for the CDR3: TGTGCCAGCAGCTTAGGGGCCGCGCACAATCAGCCCCAGCATTTT. As protein: CASSLGAAHNQPQHF. Together with reference TRBV7-9 and TRBJ1-5, the CDR3 gives the full variable domain: DTGVSQNPRHKITKRGQNVTFRCDPISEHNRLYWYRQTLGQGPEFLTYFQNEAQLEKSRLLSDRFSAERPKGSFSTLEIQRTEQGDSAMYLCASSLGAAHNQPQHFGDGTRLSIL.

This clonotype was found many times. The chain joins TRBV9 to TRBJ2-5; 9 bases map to TRBD1. The CDR3 runs to 16 residues. With V trimmed by 0 bases and J by 2 bases, 5 bases remained unmatched. Germline CDR1 reads SGDLS; CDR2 reads YYNGEE. CDR3: CASSVGGQGPQETQYF. CDR3 in DNA: TGTGCCAGCAGCGTAGGGGGACAGGGACCACAAGAGACCCAGTACTTC.

This clonotype was counted ten times or more. The rearrangement links TRBV7-9 to TRBJ1-1; D is unresolved. CDR1 and CDR2 (germline): SEHNR, FQNEAQ (reference sequence). This CDR3 spans 12 amino acids. The V end lost 1 base, the J end lost 8 bases, and 8 bases lay between the germline ends. CDR3 nucleotide sequence: TGTGCCAGCAGCTTAGGTAGCAGGGAAGCTTTCTTT. Its protein product is CASSLGSREAFF.

This clonotype was observed a few times. The chain joins TRBV7-6 to TRBJ2-5, with TRBD2 as a possible D gene (6 bases). This CDR3 is built from 14 residues. Germline V CDR1 and CDR2: SGHVS, FNYEAQ. Trimming removed 6 bases at V and 2 bases at J, with 13 bases between. CDR3 in amino acids: CASRDGRRQETQYF. CDR3 nucleotides: TGTGCCAGCAGGGACGGGAGAAGGCAAGAGACCCAGTACTTC.

In this sample, this clonotype turned up a few times. The chain has TRBV20-1 and TRBJ2-6; D is undetermined. Germline CDR1 reads DFQATT; CDR2 reads SNEGSKA (reference sequence). The CDR3 has 15 residues. Trimming removed 0 bases at V and 0 bases at J, with 6 bases between. CDR3 residues: CSARDETSGANVLTF. In DNA, the CDR3 is TGCAGTGCTAGAGATGAGACCTCTGGGGCCAACGTCCTGACTTTC.

This clonotype has a count of ten or more. The chain uses TRBV12-3 or TRBV12-4 and TRBJ1-2; the match to TRBD1 covers 7 bases. CDR3 size: 14 residues. With 4 bases clipped from V and 5 bases from J, the junction kept 7 bases outside the gene matches. Written as DNA, the CDR3 is TGTGCCAGCAGTTACCTGCCGGGACAGTATGGCTACACCTTC. This translates into CASSYLPGQYGYTF.

This clonotype has a count of ten or more. The chain couples TRBV5-6 to TRBJ1-1; 12 bases line up with TRBD1. The CDR3 loop spans 17 amino acids. After removal of 3 bases from V and 3 bases from J, the junction contained 9 bases not matched to a gene. Germline lookup yields CDR1 SGHDT and CDR2 YYEEEE. CDR3 in amino acids: CASSWTGTGGAHTEAFF. CDR3 sequence (DNA): TGTGCCAGCAGCTGGACCGGGACAGGGGGCGCGCACACTGAAGCTTTCTTT.

This clonotype occurred a few times. The chain combines TRBV4-1 with TRBJ2-1, with TRBD1 as a possible D gene (7 bases). The CDR3 sequence is 15 residues long. V was clipped by 1 base and J by 7 bases, with 14 bases between them. CDR1 and CDR2 from the germline V gene are MGHRA and YSYEKL. CDR3 region: CASSQGDFRGNEQFF. DNA for the CDR3: TGCGCCAGCAGCCAAGGGGACTTCAGGGGGAATGAGCAGTTCTTC.

This clonotype was seen ten or more times. The chain couples TRBV3-1 to TRBJ1-5; no definite D call. Trimming took 1 base from V and 0 from J, leaving 4 bases between them. Germline CDR1 and CDR2: LGHDT and YNNKEL (reference sequence). The CDR3 consists of 14 residues. The CDR3 sequence: CASSQANSNQPQHF. DNA for the CDR3: TGTGCCAGCAGCCAAGCGAATAGCAATCAGCCCCAGCATTTT. Combining the CDR3 with reference TRBV3-1 and TRBJ1-5 gives the whole variable domain DTAVSQTPKYLVTQMGNDKSIKCEQNLGHDTMYWYKQDSKKFLKIMFSYNNKELIINETVPNRFSPKSPDKAHLNLHINSLELGDSAVYFCASSQANSNQPQHFGDGTRLSIL.

This clonotype showed up many times. The chain links TRBV20-1 to TRBJ1-1; D is undetermined. Germline loops: CDR1 DFQATT, CDR2 SNEGSKA (reference sequence). Trimming took 3 bases from V and 0 from J, leaving 2 bases between them. This CDR3 has 11 residues. CDR3 sequence reads: CSARVNTEAFF. Here the CDR3 DNA reads TGCAGTGCTAGGGTGAACACTGAAGCTTTCTTT.

With regard to this clonotype: No conserved phenylalanine or tryptophan is present at the end of the CDR3, so a read error is the likely explanation. The chain carries TRBV4-1 and TRBJ1-1, with TRBD1 as a possible D gene (5 bases). V was pared by 2 bases and J by 2 bases, with 18 bases between. This CDR3 is built from 17 residues. CDR1 and CDR2 (germline): MGHRA, YSYEKL. DNA for the CDR3: TGCGCCAGCAGCCAAAATCGTCGACAGACCTACAACACTGAAGCTTTCCTT. Translated, it gives CASSQNRRQTYNTEAFL.